A single sample gave rise to the 29 T cell receptor beta chains below, sequenced in a study of CD8 T cells in ankylosing spondylitis. These receptors are not linked to any known antigen. Study results and limitations: A motif in TCR beta, a set of fewer than ten highly homologous variants, appeared characteristic of ankylosing spondylitis blood.

TCRdb processed the 5' RACE reads anew with MiXCR; each CDR3 protein has one entry. The sample has about 340,000 distinct CDR3 sequences; 7.5% to 9% are singletons. The sequenced sample consisted of blood, either unsorted or a sorted T cell fraction (not recorded which). Receptor source: a male donor with ankylosing spondylitis.

The chain is built from TRBV4-3 and TRBJ2-3, with a tentative D call TRBD1 (5 bases). V lost 1 base and J 5 bases, leaving 13 bases between the germline ends. The CDR3 is 15 amino acids. Germline loops: CDR1 LGHNA, CDR2 YSLEER. DNA of the CDR3: TGCGCCAGCAGCCAAGGGAGCAGGGTAGGAGATACGCAGTATTTT. Residues: CASSQGSRVGDTQYF.

The gene calls are TRBV5-1 and TRBJ2-7; TRBD1 or TRBD2 may be the D gene (6 bases each). CDR1 and CDR2 (germline): SGHRS, YFSETQ. Deletions cut 7 bases from V and 0 bases from J, with 23 bases between. The CDR3 is 17 residues long. CDR3 region: CASYKGGRGPSSYEQYF. The CDR3 DNA sequence: TGCGCCAGCTACAAGGGAGGACGGGGGCCCTCCTCCTACGAGCAGTACTTC.

The chain carries TRBV6-1 and TRBJ1-6; D unclear. Germline-derived CDR1 and CDR2 are MNHNS and SASEGT. This CDR3 spans 14 amino acids. V lost 6 bases to trimming and J lost 9 bases, with 15 bases between them. CDR3 DNA sequence: TGTGCCAGCAGCACTGAGAGGGTATCTTCACCCCTCCACTTT. Translation: CASSTERVSSPLHF.

J is TRBJ2-1 and V is TRBV4-3; D gene unclear. Trimming cost V 4 bases and J 4 bases, with 11 bases left between them. The CDR3 is 14 amino acids. The germline gives CDR1 LGHNA, CDR2 YSLEER. CDR3 nucleotide sequence: TGCGCCAGCAGCCGGGCCCTGACATACAATGAGCAGTTCTTC. Translation: CASSRALTYNEQFF.

Turning to this clonotype: A much larger clone differs from this one at a single base, so this may be a read error. The chain has TRBV5-1 and TRBJ2-3, with D hard to call. Germline lookup yields CDR1 SGHRS and CDR2 YFSETQ. The CDR3 consists of 12 residues. CDR3 nucleotide sequence: TGCGCCAGCAGCTTGGGTGCAGATATGCAGTATTTT. This codes for CASSLGADMQYF.

This clonotype occurred a few times. The V call is TRBV5-8, the J call TRBJ1-5; D is unresolved. CDR1 is SGHTS, CDR2 YDEGEE, per germline. The length of the CDR3 is 13 residues. V lost 0 bases to trimming and J lost 5 bases, with 6 bases between them. The CDR3 spells CASSLVWDQPQHF. The CDR3 region has the DNA TGTGCCAGCAGCTTGGTGTGGGATCAGCCCCAGCATTTT.

V and J are TRBV10-3 and TRBJ2-1, with 7 bases fitting TRBD1. This CDR3 comprises 14 residues. V lost 6 bases and J lost 0; bases outside the gene matches: 2. The germline CDR1 and CDR2 sequences are ENHRY and SYGVKD. DNA of the CDR3: TGTGCCATCAGGGACAGGACCTCCTACAATGAGCAGTTCTTC. This codes for CAIRDRTSYNEQFF.

This clonotype has just a few counts. The gene calls are TRBV3-1 and TRBJ2-1; 8 bases are a match to TRBD2. Germline assignment: CDR1 LGHDT and CDR2 YNNKEL (reference sequence). The CDR3 is 15 amino acids. J gave up 2 bases and V 4 bases, and 4 bases lay outside the gene matches. The CDR3 spells CASSRDSGTYNEQFF. The CDR3 region has the DNA TGTGCCAGCAGCCGAGATAGCGGGACCTACAATGAGCAGTTCTTC.

This CDR3 is CASSLMGRRYEQYF. The CDR3 nucleotides are TGTGCCAGCAGCTTAATGGGACGTCGCTACGAGCAGTACTTC. The genes are TRBV13 and TRBJ2-7, with D perhaps matching TRBD1 or TRBD2 (5 bases each). The germline V and J ends were trimmed by 2 bases and 3 bases, with 11 bases remaining between them. In germline, CDR1 is PRHDT, CDR2 FYEKMQ (reference sequence). The CDR3 extends over 14 amino acids.

This chain connects TRBV7-2 to TRBJ2-1, with TRBD2 identical over 10 bases. Germline values: CDR1 SGHTA, CDR2 FQGNSA. Unmatched junction bases numbered 9, after V lost 3 bases and J lost 7 bases. This CDR3 is 16 amino acids long. CDR3 bases: TGTGCCAGCAGCTTGTCGGCTAGCGGGAGTATGAATGAGCAGTTCTTC. Its translation is CASSLSASGSMNEQFF.

There are many counts of this clonotype. V usage is TRBV5-1 and J usage is TRBJ1-2, with TRBD1 as a possible D gene (5 bases). Trimming shortened V by 0 bases and J by 7 bases, and 7 bases separated the two germline ends. CDR1 and CDR2 (germline): SGHRS, YFSETQ. This CDR3 has 12 residues. CDR3 residues: CASSLVGPGYTF. The CDR3 DNA sequence: TGCGCCAGCAGCTTGGTGGGACCTGGCTACACCTTC.

This clonotype has at least ten counts. The gene calls are TRBV27 and TRBJ1-4; D is unresolved. V dropped 2 bases and J dropped 4 bases, with 5 bases sitting between them. CDR1 and CDR2 (germline): MNHEY, SMNVEV (reference sequence). The CDR3 is 13 residues long. The CDR3 is CASSLQSNEKLFF. The CDR3 DNA sequence: TGTGCCAGCAGTTTACAGAGTAATGAAAAACTGTTTTTT.

The V and J genes are TRBV5-5 and TRBJ1-2, with a weak D call TRBD1 (5 bases). Trimming cost V 0 bases and J 3 bases, with 9 bases left between them. Germline V gene lookup returns CDR1 SGHKS and CDR2 YYEKEE (reference sequence). The CDR3 length is 14 residues. The CDR3 DNA sequence: TGTGCCAGCAGCTTGGAGGCGGGGGACTATGGCTACACCTTC. Its protein is CASSLEAGDYGYTF. Complete variable domain (other parts from reference TRBV5-5 and TRBJ1-2): DAGVTQSPTHLIKTRGQQVTLRCSPISGHKSVSWYQQVLGQGPQFIFQYYEKEERGRGNFPDRFSARQFPNYSSELNVNALLLGDSALYLCASSLEAGDYGYTFGSGTRLTVV.

This clonotype turned up a few times. The chain couples TRBV5-1 to TRBJ2-1; TRBD1 agrees at 7 bases. Germline V gives CDR1 SGHRS, CDR2 YFSETQ. The CDR3 is made up of 16 amino acids. Trimming removed 0 bases from V and 5 bases from J; junction bases left unmatched: 8. CDR3 amino acids: CASSLVWDRAHNEQFF. The CDR3, as DNA: TGCGCCAGCAGCTTGGTTTGGGACAGAGCTCACAATGAGCAGTTCTTC.

Only a few counts were recorded for this clonotype. J is TRBJ2-1 and V is TRBV6-1; possible D gene TRBD2, 6 bases. The germline gives CDR1 MNHNS, CDR2 SASEGT. This CDR3 comprises 14 residues. With 9 bases removed from V and 0 bases from J, the gap between germline ends came to 12 bases. CDR3 DNA: TGTGCCAGTTTAGCGGATAGCTCCTACAATGAGCAGTTCTTC. It specifies CASLADSSYNEQFF.

The sample holds a few counts of this clonotype. The chain couples TRBV25-1 to TRBJ2-7; TRBD1 matches 7 bases. The CDR3 length is 13 residues. The J segment lost 0 bases and the V segment lost 9 bases, leaving 5 bases of the junction unmatched. CDR1 MGHDK and CDR2 SYGVNS come from the germline V gene. The CDR3 nucleotides read TGTGCCAGTACAGGGGTTCTCTCCTACGAGCAGTACTTC. This translates into CASTGVLSYEQYF.

The rearrangement joins TRBV25-1 to TRBJ2-2; possibly TRBD1 for D (6 bases). V lost 6 bases, J lost 9 bases, and 11 bases lay in between. The CDR3 extends over 12 amino acids. Germline V gene lookup returns CDR1 MGHDK and CDR2 SYGVNS. CDR3 nucleotide sequence: TGTGCCAGCAGGACAGGTCCCCGGGAGCTGTTTTTT. It translates to CASRTGPRELFF.

This clonotype occurred a few times. The V and J genes are TRBV6-4 and TRBJ2-2; D call uncertain. The CDR3 totals 14 residues. Germline V gives CDR1 MRHNA, CDR2 SNTAGT. V gave up 9 bases and J gave up 0 bases, with 11 bases separating them. CDR3 sequence reads: CASSPSPNTGELFF. The CDR3, as DNA: TGTGCCAGTAGTCCGTCACCGAACACCGGGGAGCTGTTTTTT.

The rearrangement links TRBV20-1 to TRBJ1-5; perhaps TRBD1 as D (5 bases). CDR3 length equals 13 residues. The V end was cut by 6 bases, the J end by 5 bases, with 14 bases between. Per germline, CDR1 DFQATT and CDR2 SNEGSKA (reference sequence). In nucleotides, the CDR3 is TGCAGTGCCGGCCGACAGAAGGATCAGCCCCAGCATTTT. Encoded protein: CSAGRQKDQPQHF.

This clonotype was found a few times. The chain links TRBV29-1 to TRBJ2-1; possibly TRBD1 for D (6 bases). The V gene's germline CDR1 is SQVTM and CDR2 ANQGSEA. Trimming left V 5 bases short and J 1 base short, with 12 bases between. There are 14 residues in the CDR3. The CDR3 loop is CSVSSRGSYNEQFF. CDR3 nucleotides: TGCAGCGTTTCTTCCAGGGGTTCCTACAATGAGCAGTTCTTC.

In its sample, this clonotype was seen a few times. The chain is built from TRBV6-1 and TRBJ2-3, with D tentatively TRBD2 (5 bases). From germline, CDR1 is MNHNS and CDR2 SASEGT. The V gene lost 5 bases and the J gene lost 1 base, with 13 bases spanning the gap. The CDR3 runs to 15 residues. CDR3 region: CASSTGVGGTDTQYF. CDR3 DNA: TGTGCCAGCAGTACCGGAGTGGGAGGCACAGATACGCAGTATTTT.

This clonotype was seen at least ten times. V and J are TRBV11-2 and TRBJ2-1, with D hard to call. The CDR3 is 11 amino acids. Germline CDR1 reads SGHAT; CDR2 reads FQNNGV. Trimming took 7 bases from V and 8 from J, leaving 9 bases between them. The CDR3 coding sequence is TGTGCCAGCAATAATCGCGATGAGCAGTTCTTC. It is translated as CASNNRDEQFF. Supplemented by reference TRBV11-2 and TRBJ2-1, the full variable domain reads EAGVAQSPRYKIIEKRQSVAFWCNPISGHATLYWYQQILGQGPKLLIQFQNNGVVDDSQLPKDRFSAERLKGVDSTLKIQPAKLEDSAVYLCASNNRDEQFFGPGTRLTVL.

This clonotype has a count of ten or more. The rearrangement uses TRBV7-2 and TRBJ2-4; possibly TRBD2 for D (6 bases). Trimming took off 0 bases at V and 0 bases at J, with 9 bases between the two ends. This CDR3 comprises 16 residues. The germline gives CDR1 SGHTA, CDR2 FQGNSA. CDR3 protein: CASSLAGGLAKNIQYF. The CDR3, as DNA: TGTGCCAGCAGCTTAGCCGGGGGTCTAGCCAAAAACATTCAGTACTTC.

V is TRBV4-2 and J is TRBJ2-1; TRBD2 agrees at 10 bases. Germline V gene sequence: CDR1 LGHNA, CDR2 YNFKEQ. With V trimmed by 0 bases and J by 5 bases, 7 bases remained unmatched. The CDR3 is 17 residues long. Here the CDR3 reads CASSQDEASGRHNEQFF. In DNA form, the CDR3 reads TGTGCCAGCAGCCAAGATGAGGCTAGCGGGAGACACAATGAGCAGTTCTTC.

The gene calls are TRBV20-1 and TRBJ2-3; possibly TRBD1 for D (8 bases). The V end was cut by 3 bases, the J end by 0 bases, with 16 bases between. CDR1 DFQATT and CDR2 SNEGSKA come from the germline V gene (reference sequence). This CDR3 has 16 residues. The CDR3 DNA is TGCAGTGCTAGGGGGGGGACAGGCTCTAGCACAGATACGCAGTATTTT. It translates to CSARGGTGSSTDTQYF.

This clonotype was counted between two and nine times. This rearrangement joins TRBV20-1 to TRBJ2-5; tentatively, D is TRBD2 (5 bases). CDR1 and CDR2 from the germline V gene are DFQATT and SNEGSKA (reference sequence). V lost 5 bases to trimming and J lost 3 bases, with 13 bases between them. The length of the CDR3 is 13 residues. The CDR3 protein is CSAGSGAEETQYF. Here the CDR3 DNA reads TGCAGTGCTGGCTCCGGAGCGGAAGAGACCCAGTACTTC.

This clonotype was counted many times. The rearrangement links TRBV6-2 or TRBV6-3 to TRBJ2-1; D is unclear. The CDR3 has 13 amino acids. V was clipped by 5 bases and J by 9 bases, with 14 bases between them. Germline assignment: CDR1 MNHEY and CDR2 SVGEGT. The CDR3, as DNA: TGTGCCAGCAGTCCATCCCGGTGGGGTGAGCAGTTCTTC. Its translation is CASSPSRWGEQFF.

The chain combines TRBV5-1 with TRBJ2-3, with TRBD1 as a possible D gene (5 bases). Trimming took 5 bases from V and 0 from J, leaving 10 bases between them. This CDR3 comprises 14 residues. Germline loops: CDR1 SGHRS, CDR2 YFSETQ. The CDR3 nucleotides are TGCGCCAGCAGACAGGAAGCTAGCACAGATACGCAGTATTTT. Its translation: CASRQEASTDTQYF.

The V call is TRBV9, the J call TRBJ2-1, with a tentative D call TRBD1 (6 bases). Trimming removed 0 bases from V and 0 bases from J, with 13 bases in between. This CDR3 region has 17 residues. Germline loops: CDR1 SGDLS, CDR2 YYNGEE. Here the CDR3 DNA reads TGTGCCAGCAGCGTAGAAGGGGGAGTAGTCTCCTACAATGAGCAGTTCTTC. Translation: CASSVEGGVVSYNEQFF.